This T cell receptor beta chain was sequenced during a study of blood T cell repertoires in COVID-19. For the study at large: COVID-19 samples, acute and convalescent, were from the United States, Italy and Spain.

Resolution of symptoms, clearance, or two negative PCRs was present in recovered Cohort 3 donors. Some clones are missing from TCRdb's copy, which holds only in-frame ones; the method was immunoSEQ multiplex PCR. The data contain about 500,000 clones, approximately 86% of them seen just once; the ten biggest clones take up 0.7%. This CDR3 spans 14 amino acids. Germline CDR1 is SGHNT and CDR2 is YYREEE (reference sequence). After removal of 6 bases from V and 4 bases from J, the junction contained 6 bases not matched to a gene. The sequenced sample was PBMCs or T cells enriched from blood (not recorded which). V is TRBV5-4 and J is TRBJ2-3; 9 bases fit TRBD1. The receptor was isolated from a woman in her late teens or twenties who had recovered from COVID-19. The CDR3 nucleotides are TGTGCCAGCAAGTTAGACAGGGGGTCAGATACGCAGTATTTT. Its protein product is CASKLDRGSDTQYF. Full variable domain (remainder filled in from reference TRBV5-4 and TRBJ2-3): ETGVTQSPTHLIKTRGQQVTLRCSSQSGHNTVSWYQQALGQGPQFIFQYYREEENGRGNFPPRFSGLQFPNYSSELNVNALELDDSALYLCASKLDRGSDTQYFGPGTRLTVL.